This T cell receptor beta chain appears in the sequencing data of a study of radiotherapy plus CTLA-4 blockade in lung cancer. The overall study: Disease control was seen in 31% of patients, objective responses in roughly 17%. Study findings and constraints: Reported findings show early blood T cell clone dynamics, with interferon-beta, best predicted response. Peripheral blood showed expansion of tumor-derived TCR clones after radiotherapy and ipilimumab.

CDR1 is SGHTA and CDR2 is FQGNSA in the germline V gene. The CDR3 is made up of 16 amino acids. Germline trimming cut 5 bases from V and 7 bases from J; bases unmatched to any gene: 10. A note on this clone: Its antigen is unknown.

Generated by immunoSEQ multiplex PCR, the TCRdb table keeps only in-frame clones and is missing some. Of roughly 66,000 clones listed, around 83% are singletons. Patients had chemo-refractory metastatic non-small-cell lung cancer and received focal radiation plus CTLA-4 blockade that used ipilimumab. The sample was peripheral blood, taken from a patient treated with radiotherapy plus ipilimumab. The V and J genes are TRBV7-2 and TRBJ2-1; 11 positions match TRBD2. This TCR came from a human donor with non-small cell lung cancer who had a partial response to radiotherapy plus ipilimumab. The DNA of the CDR3 is TGTGCCAGCAGCCCCCGGTGGCTAGCGGGAGGAAATGAGCAGTTCTTC. It encodes CASSPRWLAGGNEQFF. Combining the CDR3 with reference TRBV7-2 and TRBJ2-1 gives the whole variable domain GAGVSQSPSNKVTEKGKDVELRCDPISGHTALYWYRQSLGQGLEFLIYFQGNSAPDKSGLPSDRFSAERTGGSVSTLTIQRTQQEDSAVYLCASSPRWLAGGNEQFFGPGTRLTVL.